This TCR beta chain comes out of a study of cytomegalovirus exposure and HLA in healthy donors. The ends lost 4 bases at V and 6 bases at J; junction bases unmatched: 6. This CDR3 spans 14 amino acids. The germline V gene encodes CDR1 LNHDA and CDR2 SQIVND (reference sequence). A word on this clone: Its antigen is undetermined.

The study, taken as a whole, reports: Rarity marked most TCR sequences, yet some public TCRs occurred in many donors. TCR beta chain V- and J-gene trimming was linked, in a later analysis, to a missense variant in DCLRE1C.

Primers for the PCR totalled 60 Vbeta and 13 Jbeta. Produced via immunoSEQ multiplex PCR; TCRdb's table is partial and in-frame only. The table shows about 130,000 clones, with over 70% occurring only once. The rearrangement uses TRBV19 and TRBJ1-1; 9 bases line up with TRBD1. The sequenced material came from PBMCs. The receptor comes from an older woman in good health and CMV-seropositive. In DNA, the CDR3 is TGTGCCAGTAGTAGGGCAGGGACAGGGCCTGAAGCTTTCTTT. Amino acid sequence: CASSRAGTGPEAFF.